This T cell receptor (beta chain) derives from a study of beta chain features in type 1 diabetes. On the study more broadly: Patients looked much like healthy donors when it came to age, gender and cell yields. The samples had 100 million to 140 million sorted cells examined in all.

Trimming stripped 3 bases from V and 1 base from J, with 9 bases between. The CDR3 loop spans 13 amino acids. Germline-derived CDR1 and CDR2 are GTSNPN and SVGIG (reference sequence). The entirety of the isolated RNA underwent reverse transcription, so expressed TCRB transcripts were sequenced. Profiling relied on immunoSEQ multiplex PCR, and the TCRdb table lists in-frame clones only, not all of them. Of 120,000 to 150,000 clones in the sample, about 13% were seen once. Study-wide results and limits: Across all four CD4+ subsets, people with type 1 diabetes showed modestly shorter TCRB CDR3s.

Via CD45RO/CCR7/CD25/CD127/CD95/CD27, cells of the CD4+ naive, central memory, regulatory and stem cell-like memory subsets were sorted. This clone was seen only a few times. The antigen is not known. The chain combines TRBV30 with TRBJ1-1; D gene unclear. This sequence was found in a man aged 18 to 35 with type 1 diabetes. Input material: central memory CD4+ T cells from blood. CDR3 nucleotide sequence: TGTGCCTGGAGATACGACGGGAACACTGAAGCTTTCTTT. It yields the protein CAWRYDGNTEAFF.